Listed here are 16 T cell receptor beta chains from one sample, sequenced in a study of CD8+CD57+ T cells in acquired aplastic anemia. Genomic DNA was employed as the template in profiling TCR beta VDJ and CDR3. TCRdb reprocessed the reads with MiXCR, giving one entry per CDR3 protein. The table lists approximately 150,000 distinct CDR3 sequences, around half of them singletons. The sequenced patients had an expansion of CD8+CD57+ cells seen by flow cytometry. Sequencing was carried out using sorted CD4+, CD8+, or CD8+CD57+ T cells (not recorded which) from PBMCs. The source of these receptors is a human donor with aplastic anemia.

This chain connects TRBV7-6 to TRBJ1-5; D is ambiguous. CDR1 SGHVS and CDR2 FNYEAQ come from the germline V gene. The CDR3 is made up of 16 amino acids. Trimming shortened V by 5 bases and J by 2 bases, and 16 bases separated the two germline ends. For the CDR3, the DNA is TGTGCCAGCAGCGAAAACCTCGGAGAAGGCAATCAGCCCCAGCATTTT. Its translation is CASSENLGEGNQPQHF.

This clonotype was counted once. The V call is TRBV12-3 or TRBV12-4, the J call TRBJ1-2; D unresolved. Trimming pared 1 base from V and 5 bases from J, leaving 11 bases between. This CDR3 contains 14 residues. DNA for the CDR3: TGTGCCAGCAGTTTAGTCGAGGGAGCGTATGGCTACACCTTC. This gives the protein CASSLVEGAYGYTF.

The table lists this clonotype with many counts. The chain is built from TRBV2 and TRBJ2-6; D may be TRBD1 (6 bases). CDR3 length: 16 amino acids. Per the germline V gene, CDR1 is SNHLY and CDR2 is FYNNEI. V dropped 7 bases and J dropped 3 bases, with 16 bases sitting between them. In DNA form, the CDR3 reads TGTGCCAGCAAAAGGACAGCCTCTCTTGGGGCCAACGTCCTGACTTTC. Its translation: CASKRTASLGANVLTF.

CDR3 DNA: TGTGCCAGTAGGACAGCCTTGGGTAGTTCACCCCTCCACTTT. As protein: CASRTALGSSPLHF. This rearrangement joins TRBV19 to TRBJ1-6, with D tentatively TRBD1 (5 bases). V was pared by 6 bases and J by 9 bases, with 15 bases between. The CDR3 contains 14 residues. Germline V CDR1 and CDR2: LNHDA, SQIVND (reference sequence). The full variable domain, its missing parts supplied by reference TRBV19 and TRBJ1-6, is DGGITQSPKYLFRKEGQNVTLSCEQNLNHDAMYWYRQDPGQGLRLIYYSQIVNDFQKGDIAEGYSVSREKKESFPLTVTSAQKNPTAFYLCASRTALGSSPLHFGNGTRLTVT.

This clonotype was counted between two and nine times. The chain employs TRBV2 and TRBJ2-7, with D perhaps matching TRBD1 (6 bases). The CDR3 has 14 residues. Trimming cost V 1 base and J 1 base, with 8 bases left between them. Looked up from germline, CDR1 is SNHLY and CDR2 is FYNNEI. CDR3 sequence reads: CASSEGTASYEQYV. CDR3 in DNA: TGTGCCAGCAGTGAAGGGACAGCTTCCTACGAGCAGTACGTC.

To note about this clonotype: A read error is possible here, since a much larger clone lies one base away. This rearrangement joins TRBV20-1 to TRBJ2-3; no reliable D call. Trimming pared 4 bases from V and 0 bases from J, leaving 14 bases between. This CDR3 spans 15 amino acids. Germline CDR1 is DFQATT and CDR2 is SNEGSKA (reference sequence). The CDR3 reads CSANPRTSSTDTQYF. The CDR3 nucleotides are TGCAGTGCTAATCCGCGGACCTCTAGCACAGATACGCAGTATTTT.

This clonotype was observed a handful of times. The rearrangement joins TRBV27 to TRBJ1-4; D may be TRBD1 (6 bases). This CDR3 region has 14 residues. Germline V gene lookup returns CDR1 MNHEY and CDR2 SMNVEV (reference sequence). The V end was cut by 5 bases, the J end by 7 bases, with 14 bases between. CDR3 DNA: TGTGCCAGCAGTCTGGGGGGGGCGCGTGAAAAACTGTTTTTT. The encoded protein is CASSLGGAREKLFF.

This clonotype was seen just once. V is TRBV6-5 and J is TRBJ2-7, with D hard to call. The CDR3 sequence is 14 residues long. V lost 0 bases to trimming and J lost 2 bases, with 8 bases between them. Germline V gene sequence: CDR1 MNHEY, CDR2 SVGAGI. CDR3 sequence (DNA): TGTGCCAGCAGTTACTCACAAATAACCTACGAGCAGTACTTC. This gives the protein CASSYSQITYEQYF.

This clonotype came up once. The chain uses TRBV5-1 and TRBJ1-6; D is unclear. Germline loops: CDR1 SGHRS, CDR2 YFSETQ. Between the trimmed V and J ends, which lost 0 bases and 14 bases, there was a span of 18 bases. The CDR3 has 15 amino acids. For the CDR3, the DNA is TGCGCCAGCAGCTTGGCCCTCGGAACTTCTCAAGCCCTCCACTTT. Its protein is CASSLALGTSQALHF.

The V gene is TRBV20-1, the J gene TRBJ1-1; D is uncertain. V was cut by 1 base and J by 7 bases, with 22 bases left in between. Germline V gene sequence: CDR1 DFQATT, CDR2 SNEGSKA (reference sequence). The CDR3 loop spans 16 amino acids. The CDR3 sequence is CSARVKAALTALEAFF. The CDR3 bases are TGCAGTGCTAGAGTAAAGGCGGCGTTGACCGCTCTTGAAGCTTTCTTT.

At least ten counts were recorded for this clonotype. The genes are TRBV19 and TRBJ1-1; D call uncertain. There are 11 residues in the CDR3. In germline, CDR1 is LNHDA, CDR2 SQIVND (reference sequence). V gave up 6 bases and J gave up 2 bases, with 4 bases separating them. The CDR3 here is CASSLNTEAFF. The CDR3 DNA reads as TGTGCCAGTAGCTTAAACACTGAAGCTTTCTTT.

In regard to this clonotype: This may be a read error, as it is one base from a much larger clone. This chain connects TRBV11-1 to TRBJ2-3, with unresolved D. The CDR3 has 18 residues. The germline V and J ends were trimmed by 2 bases and 1 base, with 19 bases remaining between them. In germline, CDR1 is SGHAT, CDR2 FQDESV (reference sequence). CDR3 nucleotides: TGTGCCAGCAGCTTACGGAATACGGTGATGTACTGCACAGATACGCAGTATTTT. This encodes CASSLRNTVMYCTDTQYF.

In its sample, this clonotype was seen many times. The chain links TRBV7-7 to TRBJ2-5; no firm D call. The V gene's germline CDR1 is SSHAT and CDR2 FNYEAQ (reference sequence). This CDR3 is 12 amino acids long. Trimming left V 2 bases short and J 5 bases short, with 6 bases between. The chain's CDR3 is CASSLIGETQYF. The DNA for the CDR3 is TGTGCCAGCAGCTTAATAGGGGAGACCCAGTACTTC.

Comment on this clonotype: One junction end does not reproduce the germline sequence, and a read error may be involved. The chain combines TRBV2 with TRBJ1-1; the match to TRBD1 covers 7 bases. The CDR3 covers 11 residues. Germline lookup yields CDR1 SNHLY and CDR2 FYNNEI. CDR3 loop: CASRDSTEDFF. CDR3 sequence (DNA): TGTGCCAGCCGGGACAGCACTGAAGATTTCTTT.

This clonotype was counted a few times. V and J are TRBV3-1 and TRBJ2-7; the D is unclear. The germline V gene encodes CDR1 LGHDT and CDR2 YNNKEL (reference sequence). Deletions cut 0 bases from V and 5 bases from J, with 14 bases between. The CDR3 extends over 15 amino acids. This chain's CDR3 is CASSQDGVPFDEQYF. In nucleotides, the CDR3 is TGTGCCAGCAGCCAAGATGGGGTCCCCTTCGACGAGCAGTACTTC.

This clonotype occurred many times. The V gene is TRBV7-3, the J gene TRBJ2-5; TRBD2 aligns across 11 bases. The CDR3 has 15 residues. The germline V gene has CDR1 SGHTA and CDR2 FQGTGA. The V and J ends lost 4 bases and 4 bases, in that order; junction bases with no gene match: 5. CDR3 loop: CASSSIGLAGETQYF. As DNA, the CDR3 is TGTGCCAGCAGCTCGATAGGACTAGCGGGAGAGACCCAGTACTTC. The variable domain in full, with the rest retrieved from reference TRBV7-3 and TRBJ2-5, is GAGVSQTPSNKVTEKGKYVELRCDPISGHTALYWYRQSLGQGPEFLIYFQGTGAADDSGLPNDRFFAVRPEGSVSTLKIQRTERGDSAVYLCASSSIGLAGETQYFGPGTRLLVL.